A single sample gave rise to the 18 T cell receptor beta chains below, sequenced in a study of cytomegalovirus exposure and HLA in healthy donors. The PCR made use of 60 Vbeta and 13 Jbeta primers. Here immunoSEQ multiplex PCR was the method, and the copy in TCRdb shows in-frame clones only, minus some. The data show 200,000 or so clones, less than 90% seen once. Sequencing was carried out using PBMCs. Every receptor here comes from a girl less than two years old in good health and CMV-seronegative.

This chain links TRBV6-5 with TRBJ1-2, with 12 bases fitting TRBD1. Germline V gives CDR1 MNHEY, CDR2 SVGAGI. With 5 bases clipped from V and 6 bases from J, the junction kept 7 bases outside the gene matches. This CDR3 contains 15 residues. Here the CDR3 reads CASSSPGQGADGYTF. CDR3 sequence (DNA): TGTGCCAGCAGTAGTCCGGGACAGGGGGCGGATGGCTACACCTTC.

A few counts support this clone. The gene calls are TRBV19 and TRBJ2-4; TRBD2 matches at 7 bases. CDR3 length: 16 amino acids. Germline CDR1 is LNHDA and CDR2 is SQIVND (reference sequence). V trimming: 3 bases; J trimming: 7 bases; junction bases outside the gene matches: 12. The CDR3 reads CASSIREGLVANIQYF. CDR3 nucleotides: TGTGCCAGTAGTATTAGGGAGGGGTTGGTTGCTAACATTCAGTACTTC.

The chain uses TRBV14 and TRBJ2-1; D unclear. Germline values: CDR1 SGHDN, CDR2 FVKESK. The CDR3 consists of 16 residues. V was shortened by 5 bases and J by 4 bases, with 18 bases between the two germline ends. The CDR3 coding sequence is TGTGCCAGCAGCTCGAGGCTGCCCCCTTGGTACAATGAGCAGTTCTTC. Encoded protein: CASSSRLPPWYNEQFF.

This chain joins TRBV5-1 and TRBJ1-6, with D perhaps matching TRBD1 (6 bases). The V end was cut by 2 bases, the J end by 4 bases, with 13 bases between. Looked up from germline, CDR1 is SGHRS and CDR2 is YFSETQ. The CDR3 covers 16 residues. The CDR3 DNA is TGCGCCAGCAGCTTAGCGGGGGCAGGATATAATTCACCCCTCCACTTT. It is translated as CASSLAGAGYNSPLHF.

The chain couples TRBV4-1 to TRBJ2-7; 9 nucleotides match TRBD1. V dropped 0 bases and J dropped 2; count of bases not matched to a gene: 2. The CDR3 has 15 residues. Germline-derived CDR1 and CDR2 are MGHRA and YSYEKL. The CDR3 DNA follows: TGCGCCAGCAGCCAAGATGGACAGGGGACCTACGAGCAGTACTTC. This sequence encodes CASSQDGQGTYEQYF.

This chain links TRBV28 with TRBJ1-5; TRBD1 aligns across 7 bases. Germline V gene data show CDR1 as MDHEN and CDR2 as SYDVKM. The CDR3 extends over 15 amino acids. The trim removed 6 bases at V and 0 bases at J, leaving 5 bases unmatched. CDR3 protein: CASSRGQVSNQPQHF. The CDR3 nucleotides are TGTGCCAGCAGCCGTGGACAGGTTAGCAATCAGCCCCAGCATTTT.

The gene calls are TRBV6-5 and TRBJ1-4, with D unclear. The CDR3 length is 14 residues. The germline CDR1 and CDR2 sequences are MNHEY and SVGAGI. Trimming shortened V by 1 base and J by 0 bases, and 3 bases separated the two germline ends. The CDR3 nucleotides are TGTGCCAGCAGTTACTTCGCAACTAATGAAAAACTGTTTTTT. Encoded protein: CASSYFATNEKLFF.

This chain links TRBV30 with TRBJ2-7; 8 nucleotides line up with TRBD2. Trimming cost V 0 bases and J 5 bases; bases outside gene matches: 9. Germline lookup yields CDR1 GTSNPN and CDR2 SVGIG (reference sequence). This CDR3 is 15 amino acids long. The CDR3 spells CAWSVQMAGGDEQYF. Here the CDR3 DNA reads TGTGCCTGGAGTGTACAGATGGCGGGGGGAGACGAGCAGTACTTC. Looking up the rest from reference TRBV30 and TRBJ2-7 gives the full variable domain: SQTIHQWPATLVQPVGSPLSLECTVEGTSNPNLYWYRQAAGRGLQLLFYSVGIGQISSEVPQNLSASRPQDRQFILSSKKLLLSDSGFYLCAWSVQMAGGDEQYFGPGTRLTVT.

The chain uses TRBV6-1 and TRBJ1-2; D ambiguous. The CDR3 contains 15 residues. With 3 bases removed from V and 4 bases from J, the gap between germline ends came to 15 bases. Germline V gives CDR1 MNHNS, CDR2 SASEGT. The CDR3 DNA is TGTGCCAGCAGTGACATCAGGAGGATTCCCTATGGCTACACCTTC. It encodes CASSDIRRIPYGYTF.

DNA for the CDR3: TGTGCCAGCAGAACAGGCGGGGTGAACACTGAAGCTTTCTTT. This sequence encodes CASRTGGVNTEAFF. The genes are TRBV6-5 and TRBJ1-1, with D possibly being TRBD1 (5 bases). Between the trimmed V and J ends, which lost 6 bases and 0 bases, there was a span of 11 bases. The V gene's germline CDR1 is MNHEY and CDR2 SVGAGI. The CDR3 is made up of 14 amino acids.

The rearrangement joins TRBV7-6 to TRBJ1-2, with D hard to call. V was pared by 3 bases and J by 4 bases, with 6 bases between. The germline V gene encodes CDR1 SGHVS and CDR2 FNYEAQ. This CDR3 has 12 amino acids. In nucleotides, the CDR3 is TGTGCCAGCAGCTTCTGGAGCTATGGCTACACCTTC. Translated: CASSFWSYGYTF.

The rearrangement joins TRBV5-1 to TRBJ2-3; D might be TRBD2 (6 bases). The CDR3 extends over 14 amino acids. Looked up from germline, CDR1 is SGHRS and CDR2 is YFSETQ. Trimming shortened V by 10 bases and J by 2 bases, and 17 bases separated the two germline ends. The DNA of the CDR3 is TGCGCCTTCCCCCGGCGGGGATACACAGATACGCAGTATTTT. Protein: CAFPRRGYTDTQYF.

The chain couples TRBV9 to TRBJ2-7, with TRBD1 identical over 9 bases. With 4 bases clipped from V and 9 bases from J, the junction kept 8 bases outside the gene matches. CDR1 SGDLS and CDR2 YYNGEE come from the germline V gene. The CDR3 contains 13 residues. The CDR3 is CASSPGRTGVQYF. CDR3 sequence (DNA): TGTGCCAGCAGCCCTGGAAGGACAGGGGTGCAGTACTTC. The variable domain in full, completed from reference TRBV9 and TRBJ2-7, reads DSGVTQTPKHLITATGQRVTLRCSPRSGDLSVYWYQQSLDQGLQFLIQYYNGEERAKGNILERFSAQQFPDLHSELNLSSLELGDSALYFCASSPGRTGVQYFGPGTRLTVT.

The V call is TRBV6-5, the J call TRBJ1-2; TRBD1 is a possible D gene (5 bases). This CDR3 comprises 14 residues. CDR1 is MNHEY and CDR2 is SVGAGI in the germline V gene. V lost 0 bases and J 2 bases, leaving 7 bases between the germline ends. The CDR3 sequence: CASSYSDRNYGYTF. The CDR3 region has the DNA TGTGCCAGCAGTTACTCTGACAGAAACTATGGCTACACCTTC.

The CDR3 sequence: CSVEGSLAGTYNEQFF. In DNA form, the CDR3 reads TGCAGCGTTGAAGGTAGCCTAGCGGGAACCTACAATGAGCAGTTCTTC. The rearrangement links TRBV29-1 to TRBJ2-1; 9 bases align to TRBD2. This CDR3 comprises 16 residues. The V segment lost 1 base and the J segment 2 bases; nucleotides outside the gene matches: 6. Germline V gene sequence: CDR1 SQVTM, CDR2 ANQGSEA.

CDR3 sequence reads: CASSPLTGGPNYGYTF. CDR3 sequence (DNA): TGCGCCAGCAGCCCACTGACAGGGGGACCAAACTATGGCTACACCTTC. The chain is built from TRBV5-1 and TRBJ1-2, with 9 bases that match TRBD1. Germline V gene sequence: CDR1 SGHRS, CDR2 YFSETQ. After removal of 4 bases from V and 2 bases from J, the junction contained 9 bases not matched to a gene. CDR3 size: 16 residues.

The chain combines TRBV9 with TRBJ2-1; 10 bases are a match to TRBD1. There are 18 residues in the CDR3. After removal of 3 bases from V and 0 bases from J, the junction contained 9 bases not matched to a gene. Germline CDR1 SGDLS, CDR2 YYNGEE. This CDR3 is CASSAGTGVLSSYNEQFF. DNA for the CDR3: TGTGCCAGCAGCGCCGGGACAGGGGTCTTGAGCTCCTACAATGAGCAGTTCTTC.

The chain links TRBV19 to TRBJ2-7, with 9 bases aligning to TRBD2. V trimming: 6 bases; J trimming: 2 bases; junction bases outside the gene matches: 8. This CDR3 region has 15 residues. Germline values: CDR1 LNHDA, CDR2 SQIVND (reference sequence). CDR3 nucleotide sequence: TGTGCCAGTAGCCGACTAGCGGACCGGACCTACGAGCAGTACTTC. This encodes CASSRLADRTYEQYF.